The 18 T cell receptor beta chains below were found in one sample sequenced in a study of blood T cell repertoires in COVID-19. Sequencing used immunoSEQ multiplex PCR; TCRdb keeps in-frame clones, though not all of them. This table has 300,000 or so clones, 90% appearing once. Sequenced material: PBMCs or T cells enriched from blood (not recorded which). These receptors all stem from a woman aged 30 to 39 who had recovered from COVID-19.

V and J are TRBV6-2 or TRBV6-3 and TRBJ1-2; weak D call: TRBD1 (5 bases). The CDR3 is made up of 13 amino acids. Per the germline V gene, CDR1 is MNHEY and CDR2 is SVGEGT. Trimming removed 4 bases at V and 3 bases at J, with 9 bases between. CDR3 loop: CASSFREDYGYTF. The DNA of the CDR3 is TGTGCCAGCAGTTTCAGGGAAGACTATGGCTACACCTTC.

This clone has only one observation. This chain joins TRBV2 and TRBJ2-7; possibly TRBD2 for D (6 bases). The CDR3 is made up of 13 amino acids. V lost 4 bases to trimming and J lost 1 base, with 8 bases between them. Looked up from germline, CDR1 is SNHLY and CDR2 is FYNNEI. For the CDR3, the DNA is TGTGCCAGCAGTGGGGACTTTTCCTACGAGCAGTACTTC. Translating it yields CASSGDFSYEQYF.

In the case of this clone: The sample carries other DNA sequences with the same CDR3. The CDR3 protein is CASSSDSFSNQPQHF. The CDR3 nucleotides are TGTGCCAGCAGTTCGGACAGTTTTAGCAATCAGCCCCAGCATTTT. The chain has TRBV28 and TRBJ1-5, with a possible D match to TRBD1 (6 bases). Trimming removed 4 bases at V and 0 bases at J, with 10 bases between. CDR3 length equals 15 residues. The germline CDR1 and CDR2 sequences are MDHEN and SYDVKM.

The count of this clone is one. The chain carries TRBV9 and TRBJ2-1, with D uncertain. Deletions cut 0 bases from V and 11 bases from J, with 18 bases between. CDR3 length: 15 residues. Per germline, CDR1 SGDLS and CDR2 YYNGEE. In nucleotides, the CDR3 is TGTGCCAGCAGCGTAGGACTCTCCCCTTCTGGTAAGCAGTTCTTC. Amino acid sequence: CASSVGLSPSGKQFF.

The chain employs TRBV4-2 and TRBJ2-2; 9 nucleotides match TRBD2. The CDR3 loop spans 19 amino acids. V was pared by 0 bases and J by 4 bases, with 12 bases of the junction left unmatched. Germline values: CDR1 LGHNA, CDR2 YNFKEQ. CDR3 coding DNA: TGTGCCAGCAGCCAAGATCTAGTAGGGGGGACTAGCAGCACCGGGGAGCTGTTTTTT. This translates into CASSQDLVGGTSSTGELFF.

The chain joins TRBV4-3 to TRBJ2-6; 8 bases align to TRBD1. The CDR3 consists of 16 residues. Unmatched junction bases numbered 4, after V lost 4 bases and J lost 2 bases. The germline gives CDR1 LGHNA, CDR2 YSLEER. The CDR3 is CASSRTGGAGANVLTF. CDR3 nucleotide sequence: TGCGCCAGCAGCCGTACAGGGGGAGCTGGGGCCAACGTCCTGACTTTC.

This chain joins TRBV11-2 and TRBJ2-3, with unresolved D. The V gene's germline CDR1 is SGHAT and CDR2 FQNNGV. V shed 0 bases and J shed 5 bases, with 6 bases lying between them. The CDR3 is made up of 13 amino acids. DNA for the CDR3: TGTGCCAGCAGCTTAGACACGGGAGATACGCAGTATTTT. This codes for CASSLDTGDTQYF.

The chain recombines TRBV24-1 with TRBJ2-2, with 8 bases that match TRBD1. The CDR3 is 16 amino acids. In germline, CDR1 is KGHDR, CDR2 SFDVKD. Trimming at V came to 5 bases and at J to 2 bases, leaving 6 bases not matched to a gene. The CDR3 bases are TGTGCCACCAGTGCCACCGCAGGGGGCAACACCGGGGAGCTGTTTTTT. It is translated as CATSATAGGNTGELFF.

J is TRBJ1-5 and V is TRBV12-3 or TRBV12-4; D is undetermined. Trimming pared 6 bases from V and 4 bases from J, leaving 10 bases between. The CDR3 is 13 amino acids. DNA of the CDR3: TGTGCCAGCAGCCGTGGGAGAAATCAGCCCCAGCATTTT. It yields the protein CASSRGRNQPQHF.

The V and J genes are TRBV11-3 and TRBJ2-4, with 8 bases identical to TRBD1. The ends lost 8 bases at V and 2 bases at J; junction bases unmatched: 20. Germline V gives CDR1 SGHNT, CDR2 YENEEA. CDR3 length: 19 residues. The chain's CDR3 is CASLRDRTPLGLTKNIQYF. CDR3 coding DNA: TGTGCCAGCCTCCGGGACAGGACGCCATTAGGTTTAACCAAAAACATTCAGTACTTC.

This chain uses TRBV24-1 with TRBJ1-2, with 7 bases aligning to TRBD1. The V gene's germline CDR1 is KGHDR and CDR2 SFDVKD. The CDR3 loop spans 14 amino acids. V shed 2 bases and J 8 bases; nucleotides not matched to a gene: 7. CDR3 nucleotides: TGTGCCACCAGTGATTCGACAGGGCTCGGGGGCTACACCTTC. Translating it yields CATSDSTGLGGYTF.

The rearrangement joins TRBV7-9 to TRBJ2-1; perhaps TRBD2 as D (5 bases). Trimming removed 1 base at V and 7 bases at J, with 8 bases between. Germline V gene lookup returns CDR1 SEHNR and CDR2 FQNEAQ (reference sequence). CDR3 length equals 13 residues. The CDR3 is CASSLGGENEQFF. CDR3 bases: TGTGCCAGCAGCTTAGGTGGGGAGAATGAGCAGTTCTTC.

This chain joins TRBV27 and TRBJ2-2, with D hard to call. V was pared by 4 bases and J by 6 bases, with 12 bases between. The length of the CDR3 is 14 residues. Germline V gene data show CDR1 as MNHEY and CDR2 as SMNVEV (reference sequence). The DNA of the CDR3 is TGTGCCAGCAGTTCCCGAGGAGCTCCCGGGGAGCTGTTTTTT. It yields the protein CASSSRGAPGELFF.

This clone occurred once. V gene TRBV27 combines with J gene TRBJ2-7, with 9 nucleotides matching TRBD1. The CDR3 runs 16 residues. CDR1 and CDR2 (germline): MNHEY, SMNVEV (reference sequence). The V and J ends lost 4 bases and 3 bases, in that order; junction bases with no gene match: 10. This CDR3 reads CASSWQAPGQGYEQYF. CDR3 nucleotides: TGTGCCAGCAGTTGGCAAGCACCGGGACAGGGCTACGAGCAGTACTTC.

The J gene is TRBJ2-7, the V gene TRBV30; D is possibly TRBD1 (5 bases). CDR3 length equals 12 residues. V gave up 4 bases and J gave up 2 bases, with 9 bases separating them. The V gene's germline CDR1 is GTSNPN and CDR2 SVGIG (reference sequence). Here the CDR3 reads CAWKSGTYEQYF. The DNA of the CDR3 is TGTGCCTGGAAGTCAGGGACCTACGAGCAGTACTTC. Supplemented by reference TRBV30 and TRBJ2-7, the full variable domain reads SQTIHQWPATLVQPVGSPLSLECTVEGTSNPNLYWYRQAAGRGLQLLFYSVGIGQISSEVPQNLSASRPQDRQFILSSKKLLLSDSGFYLCAWKSGTYEQYFGPGTRLTVT.

The chain links TRBV28 to TRBJ2-1, with 11 bases identical to TRBD2. Germline trimming cut 7 bases from V and 8 bases from J; bases unmatched to any gene: 13. Germline CDR1 is MDHEN and CDR2 is SYDVKM. This CDR3 has 16 residues. The CDR3 loop reads CASTPQASGRWDEQFF. DNA for the CDR3: TGTGCCAGCACCCCTCAGGCTAGCGGGAGGTGGGATGAGCAGTTCTTC.

The V call is TRBV5-1, the J call TRBJ2-1; D is uncertain. Trimming cost V 4 bases and J 3 bases, with 11 bases left between them. CDR1 is SGHRS, CDR2 YFSETQ, per germline. The CDR3 consists of 14 residues. The CDR3 region has the DNA TGCGCCAGCAGCCCTGGGCCAGACTACAATGAGCAGTTCTTC. Translated, it gives CASSPGPDYNEQFF.

V is TRBV28 and J is TRBJ1-2, with D perhaps TRBD1 (6 bases). CDR3 length: 16 residues. The germline CDR1 and CDR2 sequences are MDHEN and SYDVKM. V was pared by 6 bases and J by 0 bases, with 17 bases between. In nucleotides, the CDR3 is TGTGCCAGCAGGGACAGTCAGGGTTCCTCTAACTATGGCTACACCTTC. It encodes CASRDSQGSSNYGYTF.